The 21 T cell receptor beta chains below come from one sample, sequenced in a study of T cell responses to AZD1222 COVID-19 vaccine. This table comes from immunoSEQ multiplex PCR, and its TCRdb copy is limited to in-frame clones, with some not included. The sample includes about 110,000 clones, around 92% seen only once; the top ten take under 10%. The specimen comprised peripheral blood, sampled on day 0 of AZD1222 vaccination. The receptors derive from an adult in good health.

J is TRBJ1-3 and V is TRBV2; D is possibly TRBD1 (5 bases). The CDR3 contains 15 residues. V lost 6 bases and J 4 bases, leaving 16 bases between the germline ends. Germline-derived CDR1 and CDR2 are SNHLY and FYNNEI. CDR3 DNA sequence: TGTGCCAGCAGAGCTACAGGAATGTCCGGAAACACCATATATTTT. It translates to CASRATGMSGNTIYF.

The chain links TRBV6-5 to TRBJ1-5, with unresolved D. CDR3 size: 12 residues. Per germline, CDR1 MNHEY and CDR2 SVGAGI. The ends were cut back, 2 bases at V and 7 bases at J, with 6 bases in the middle. CDR3 residues: CASSYVQQPQHF. CDR3 in DNA: TGTGCCAGCAGTTACGTGCAGCAGCCCCAGCATTTT.

This clone has a single count. V and J are TRBV5-1 and TRBJ2-1, with TRBD1 identical over 11 bases. Per germline, CDR1 SGHRS and CDR2 YFSETQ. CDR3 length: 15 residues. The V segment lost 4 bases and the J segment 8 bases; nucleotides outside the gene matches: 8. The CDR3 sequence: CASSGGTGGGYEQFF. DNA of the CDR3: TGCGCCAGCAGCGGTGGGACAGGGGGAGGCTATGAGCAGTTCTTC.

The count of this clone is one. V and J are TRBV19 and TRBJ1-3; tentatively, D is TRBD1 (5 bases). Per germline, CDR1 LNHDA and CDR2 SQIVND (reference sequence). The CDR3 is 14 amino acids. V was clipped by 4 bases and J by 2 bases, with 9 bases between them. CDR3: CASSTGTTGNTIYF. CDR3 DNA sequence: TGTGCCAGTAGTACAGGGACTACTGGAAACACCATATATTTT.

Comment on this clone: Other DNA variants within this sample encode the same CDR3. The chain's CDR3 is CASSLGQFYGYTF. The DNA of the CDR3 is TGTGCCAGCAGTTTAGGACAGTTCTATGGCTACACCTTC. The J gene is TRBJ1-2, the V gene TRBV12-3 or TRBV12-4; maybe TRBD1 (5 bases). This CDR3 contains 13 residues. Trimming stripped 1 base from V and 4 bases from J, with 7 bases between.

V usage is TRBV6-5 and J usage is TRBJ1-1; a weak D match, TRBD1 (6 bases). The germline gives CDR1 MNHEY, CDR2 SVGAGI. V shed 6 bases and J shed 3 bases, with 14 bases lying between them. The CDR3 loop spans 14 amino acids. The CDR3 DNA follows: TGTGCCAGCAGAAAGACAGGCGTCTACACTGAAGCTTTCTTT. Translated, it gives CASRKTGVYTEAFF.

The chain employs TRBV7-9 and TRBJ1-4; the match to TRBD1 covers 12 bases. The germline gives CDR1 SEHNR, CDR2 FQNEAQ (reference sequence). With 5 bases clipped from V and 7 bases from J, the junction kept 11 bases outside the gene matches. This CDR3 is 17 amino acids long. As DNA, the CDR3 is TGTGCCAGCAGCAAGGGACAGGGGGCCGGGTTAGGTGAAAAACTGTTTTTT. Translating gives CASSKGQGAGLGEKLFF.

This sequence joins TRBV18 and TRBJ1-2; 9 bases agree with TRBD1. V was pared by 4 bases and J by 6 bases, with 9 bases of the junction left unmatched. Germline assignment: CDR1 KGHSH and CDR2 LQKENI. The CDR3 contains 15 residues. The CDR3 loop is CASSLSGTGRDGYTF. CDR3 bases: TGTGCCAGCTCACTGTCCGGGACAGGGAGAGATGGCTACACCTTC.

V usage is TRBV6-2 or TRBV6-3 and J usage is TRBJ2-5, with 8 nucleotides matching TRBD1. Germline-derived CDR1 and CDR2 are MNHEY and SVGEGT. The junction had 8 bases not matched to a gene; V was cut back by 0 bases and J by 5 bases. The CDR3 consists of 16 residues. The CDR3 spells CASSYSNPGGRETQYF. CDR3 nucleotides: TGTGCCAGCAGTTACTCGAATCCAGGGGGCAGGGAGACCCAGTACTTC.

This clone turned up a few times. This rearrangement joins TRBV9 to TRBJ2-7, with TRBD2 as a possible D gene (6 bases). From germline, CDR1 is SGDLS and CDR2 YYNGEE. Deletions cut 0 bases from V and 2 bases from J, with 18 bases between. This CDR3 spans 17 amino acids. For the CDR3, the DNA is TGTGCCAGCAGCGTAGGAGGAGGGTTTAACGTTCCCTACGAGCAGTACTTC. Translated: CASSVGGGFNVPYEQYF.

The chain uses TRBV30 and TRBJ1-1; 7 bases agree with TRBD1. This CDR3 region has 15 residues. V dropped 2 bases and J dropped 1; count of bases not matched to a gene: 7. CDR1 and CDR2 (germline): GTSNPN, SVGIG (reference sequence). The CDR3 loop reads CAWSRQGRANTEAFF. In nucleotides, the CDR3 is TGTGCCTGGAGTAGACAGGGAAGGGCGAACACTGAAGCTTTCTTT. Full variable domain (outside the CDR3, taken from reference TRBV30 and TRBJ1-1): SQTIHQWPATLVQPVGSPLSLECTVEGTSNPNLYWYRQAAGRGLQLLFYSVGIGQISSEVPQNLSASRPQDRQFILSSKKLLLSDSGFYLCAWSRQGRANTEAFFGQGTRLTVV.

The chain carries TRBV19 and TRBJ1-1; D not certain. CDR1 and CDR2 from the germline V gene are LNHDA and SQIVND (reference sequence). The CDR3 is 13 residues long. Trimming left V 8 bases short and J 5 bases short, with 15 bases between. CDR3: CASVGRPGTEAFF. The CDR3 nucleotides are TGTGCCAGTGTTGGGCGTCCGGGAACTGAAGCTTTCTTT. The whole variable domain, remainder taken from reference TRBV19 and TRBJ1-1, is DGGITQSPKYLFRKEGQNVTLSCEQNLNHDAMYWYRQDPGQGLRLIYYSQIVNDFQKGDIAEGYSVSREKKESFPLTVTSAQKNPTAFYLCASVGRPGTEAFFGQGTRLTVV.

V gene TRBV28 combines with J gene TRBJ1-2; D is uncertain. Between the trimmed V and J ends, which lost 8 bases and 6 bases, there was a span of 19 bases. CDR3 length equals 14 residues. CDR1 MDHEN and CDR2 SYDVKM come from the germline V gene. The CDR3: CASAHKSGWNGYTF. DNA for the CDR3: TGTGCCAGCGCACATAAGTCGGGGTGGAATGGCTACACCTTC.

This chain links TRBV9 with TRBJ1-4, with 8 nucleotides matching TRBD1. CDR1 is SGDLS and CDR2 is YYNGEE in the germline V gene. There are 15 residues in the CDR3. Unmatched junction bases numbered 10, after V lost 4 bases and J lost 8 bases. CDR3 loop: CASSTSRQGAEKLFF. CDR3 sequence (DNA): TGTGCCAGCAGCACATCTCGCCAGGGGGCAGAAAAACTGTTTTTT.

Note on this clone: Other DNA sequences in this specimen translate into the identical CDR3. The chain uses TRBV18 and TRBJ1-1; D is ambiguous. The CDR3 runs to 14 residues. Trimming shortened V by 6 bases and J by 4 bases, and 15 bases separated the two germline ends. Germline CDR1 KGHSH, CDR2 LQKENI. This chain's CDR3 is CASSPPGGGTEAFF. In nucleotides, the CDR3 is TGTGCCAGCTCGCCCCCTGGAGGAGGCACTGAAGCTTTCTTT.

The chain links TRBV9 to TRBJ1-5; D remains unclear. CDR1 is SGDLS, CDR2 YYNGEE, per germline. V shed 2 bases and J shed 4 bases, with 10 bases lying between them. CDR3 length: 14 residues. CDR3 DNA sequence: TGTGCCAGCAGCGTCGGGAACTTGAATCAGCCCCAGCATTTT. Translation gives CASSVGNLNQPQHF. Variable domain in full (rest from reference TRBV9 and TRBJ1-5): DSGVTQTPKHLITATGQRVTLRCSPRSGDLSVYWYQQSLDQGLQFLIQYYNGEERAKGNILERFSAQQFPDLHSELNLSSLELGDSALYFCASSVGNLNQPQHFGDGTRLSIL.

This clone was counted only a few times. This sequence joins TRBV5-6 and TRBJ1-3; a possible D gene is TRBD1 (5 bases). Per germline, CDR1 SGHDT and CDR2 YYEEEE. The CDR3 has 19 residues. V shed 5 bases and J shed 5 bases, with 29 bases lying between them. This chain's CDR3 is CASSIEGTWRGKKRNTIYF. Here the CDR3 DNA reads TGTGCCAGCAGTATAGAGGGTACCTGGCGGGGGAAAAAAAGAAACACCATATATTTT.

The V gene is TRBV5-6, the J gene TRBJ1-5; D gene uncertain. The CDR3 sequence is 15 residues long. V was trimmed by 5 bases and J by 1 base, leaving 13 bases between them. The germline gives CDR1 SGHDT, CDR2 YYEEEE. Written as DNA, the CDR3 is TGTGCCAGCAGTTCATTATACGGAAGCAATCAGCCCCAGCATTTT. Translated, it gives CASSSLYGSNQPQHF.

V gene TRBV11-2 combines with J gene TRBJ1-1; possibly TRBD1 for D (5 bases). CDR3 length: 14 residues. The V gene's germline CDR1 is SGHAT and CDR2 FQNNGV. The V end was cut by 0 bases, the J end by 4 bases, with 9 bases between. CDR3 in DNA: TGTGCCAGCAGCTTAGATGCGGGGCTCACTGAAGCTTTCTTT. Translation gives CASSLDAGLTEAFF.

The sample holds one count of this clone. The V gene is TRBV4-1, the J gene TRBJ1-3; D unclear. CDR1 is MGHRA and CDR2 is YSYEKL in the germline V gene. Trimming pared 0 bases from V and 0 bases from J, leaving 6 bases between. CDR3 length: 15 amino acids. This CDR3 is CASSQETVSGNTIYF. CDR3 DNA sequence: TGCGCCAGCAGCCAAGAAACGGTCTCTGGAAACACCATATATTTT.

As regards this clone: Other DNA sequences within the sample encode an identical CDR3. V and J are TRBV7-9 and TRBJ1-2; D call uncertain. Trimming cost V 1 base and J 8 bases, with 5 bases left between them. Germline values: CDR1 SEHNR, CDR2 FQNEAQ (reference sequence). There are 11 residues in the CDR3. This CDR3 is CASSLGRGYTF. CDR3 sequence (DNA): TGTGCCAGCAGCTTAGGGCGCGGCTACACCTTC.